The present T cell receptor beta chain was sequenced within a study of PD-1 blockade in classical Hodgkin lymphoma. Findings of the study overall: Baseline TCR diversity was reportedly lower in newly diagnosed patients than healthy donors. CD4+ TCR diversity, unlike CD8+, climbed significantly by C4D1. Exclusion covered patients beginning nivolumab under 1 year post-ASCT.

Generated by immunoSEQ multiplex PCR, the TCRdb table keeps only in-frame clones and is missing some. Of some 150,000 clones listed, nearly 80% are singletons. This clone appeared a single time. Its antigen remains unidentified. After autologous stem cell transplantation all patients relapsed, and prior brentuximab vedotin exposure differed between cohorts. The TCR originated in a human donor with classical Hodgkin lymphoma. Sample: peripheral blood mononuclear cells (PBMCs), taken before the second cycle of nivolumab.

The CDR3 loop reads CASSLDPTPPKETQYF. The CDR3 DNA reads as TGTGCCAGCAGCTTAGATCCCACACCACCAAAAGAGACCCAGTACTTC. The V and J genes are TRBV7-9 and TRBJ2-5, with D uncertain. Germline V gives CDR1 SEHNR, CDR2 FQNEAQ (reference sequence). The CDR3 totals 16 residues. Trimming took off 1 base at V and 3 bases at J, with 15 bases between the two ends.